These T cell receptor beta chains were read from a single sample in a study of early T cells in non-severe SARS-CoV-2 infection. MiXCR, run by TCRdb on the 5' RACE reads, gives a single entry per CDR3 protein. Here the sample spans 85,000 to 100,000 distinct CDR3 sequences, roughly 11% being singletons. Sequenced material: whole blood. All receptors derive from an adult who was a healthcare worker with PCR-confirmed SARS-CoV-2 infection or an uninfected control (not recorded which). The CDR3 runs from the conserved cysteine through the conserved F or W. The D gene is left open where the match is weak. Clone size is given for some rows only: seen once, a few or many times, or a class if the clone is expanded.

TRBV18	NA	NA	TRBJ2-7	TGTGCCAGCTCTCCGTCCCCCGGGGAGAACTACGAGCAGTACTTC	CASSPSPGENYEQYF
TRBV20-1	NA	many	TRBJ2-7	TGCAGTGCTAGCGAATTCCTTCCTCCCTACGAGCAGTACTTC	CSASEFLPPYEQYF
TRBV27	NA	few	TRBJ1-1	TGTGCCAGCAGCCAATACAGGGCCACTGAAGCTTTCTTT	CASSQYRATEAFF
TRBV18	NA	NA	TRBJ1-2	TGTGCCAGCTCACCACAACCGTCTAACTATGGCTACACCTTC	CASSPQPSNYGYTF
TRBV20-1	TRBD2	many	TRBJ2-1	TGCAGTGCTAGATTTAGCGGGGGAAGGTTCAATGAGCAGTTCTTC	CSARFSGGRFNEQFF
TRBV7-2	TRBD1	many	TRBJ1-2	TGTGCCAGCAGCTTAGAGCAGGGGGGTAACTATGGCTACACCTTC	CASSLEQGGNYGYTF
TRBV24-1	NA	NA	TRBJ2-7	TGTGCCACCAGTGTAACAGGTTCCTACGAGCAGTACTTC	CATSVTGSYEQYF
TRBV3-1	NA	many	TRBJ1-3	TGTGCCAGCAGCTACTCTGGAAACACCATATATTTT	CASSYSGNTIYF
TRBV20-1	TRBD1	many	TRBJ2-5	TGCAGTGCTAGAGTTGAGGACAGGGCCCGCCAAGAGACCCAGTACTTC	CSARVEDRARQETQYF
TRBV7-9	NA	many	TRBJ1-1	NA	CASSLVALGSTEVFF
TRBV6-5	NA	few	TRBJ2-7	TGTGCCAGCAGTTACTCCCCCTACCGGGAGTCCCAATCTGACCAGTACTTC	CASSYSPYRESQSDQYF
TRBV2	NA	many	TRBJ2-5	TGTGCCAGCAGGACGGGCGGGCAAGAGACCCAGTACTTC	CASRTGGQETQYF
TRBV3-1	NA	NA	TRBJ1-2	TGTGCCAGCAGCCGAGGGTCAGGGCCGTATGGCTACACCTTC	CASSRGSGPYGYTF
TRBV28	NA	few	TRBJ2-3	TGTGCCAGCCTTCTCCCCGGAGTCCCAGATACGCAGTATTTT	CASLLPGVPDTQYF
TRBV11-3	TRBD1	few	TRBJ2-1	TGTGCCAGCAGCCGGGGACAGACTTCCTACAATGAGCAGTTCTTC	CASSRGQTSYNEQFF
TRBV6-1	NA	few	TRBJ1-5	TGTGCCAGCATCCCGGGGAGCAATCAGCCCCAGCATTTT	CASIPGSNQPQHF
TRBV7-2	NA	many	TRBJ2-5	TGTGCCAGCAGCTTGTATGGCGGGCGCGAAGAGACCCAGTACTTC	CASSLYGGREETQYF
TRBV20-1	NA	many	TRBJ2-1	TGCAGTGCCGGGGGTAACAATGAGCAGTTCTTC	CSAGGNNEQFF
TRBV10-1	TRBD1	NA	TRBJ2-5	TGCGCCAGCAGTGAGGGACAGGGGGCGAACCAAGAGACCCAGTACTTC	CASSEGQGANQETQYF
TRBV6-6	NA	NA	TRBJ2-1	TGTGCCAGCACCCAGTCCGCCGGGACCAAGGGTTTCTTC	CASTQSAGTKGFF
TRBV7-8	NA	NA	TRBJ1-2	TGTGCCAGCAGCTTAGCCCGGCAGAACTATGGCTACACCTTC	CASSLARQNYGYTF
TRBV7-9	TRBD1	NA	TRBJ1-1	TGTGCCAGCAGCCGCCGACAGGGGGCGGTCGGTGACACTGAAGCTTTCTTT	CASSRRQGAVGDTEAFF
TRBV9	NA	NA	TRBJ1-4	TGTGCCAGCAGCCACTACGGGCAGGCCGCTGAAAAACTGTTTTTT	CASSHYGQAAEKLFF
TRBV29-1	TRBD1	few	TRBJ1-3	TGCAGCGTCGCGGGAAGACAGGGGGGCTCTGGAAACACCATATATTTT	CSVAGRQGGSGNTIYF
TRBV5-3	NA	NA	TRBJ1-4	TGTGCCAGAAGCTTGGGGACCACAGTAGGTGAAAAACTGTTTTTT	CARSLGTTVGEKLFF
TRBV6-6	NA	many	TRBJ1-1	TGTGCCAGCAAAGGACGTACTGAAGCTTTCTTT	CASKGRTEAFF
TRBV29-1	NA	NA	TRBJ2-1	TGCAGCGCCCTAGCAAGCTCCTACAATGAGCAGTTCTTC	CSALASSYNEQFF
TRBV19	NA	many	TRBJ1-2	TGTGCCAGTAGACACCTGAGACAGCCCCTTATCTATGGCTACACCTTC	CASRHLRQPLIYGYTF
TRBV3-2	NA	NA	TRBJ2-6	TGTGCCAGCAGCCGCAGACCTAGAGTGAGTGGGGCCAACGTCCTGACTTTC	CASSRRPRVSGANVLTF
TRBV29-1	NA	NA	TRBJ2-1	TGCAGCGTTGTTGAGACAGTCCCAAACAAATACAATGAGCAGTTCTTC	CSVVETVPNKYNEQFF
TRBV20-1	TRBD2	few	TRBJ2-1	TGCAGTGCTAGAGGGACTAGCGTACCTGAGCAGTTCTTC	CSARGTSVPEQFF
TRBV12-3/TRBV12-4	NA	NA	TRBJ1-2	TGTGCCAGCAGAAGGACAGCAAGAGTCTATGGCTACACCTTC	CASRRTARVYGYTF
TRBV28	TRBD2	NA	TRBJ2-1	TGTGCCAGCAGTTCTTCCGGACTAGCCCAGAGCTCCTACAATGAGCAGTTCTTC	CASSSSGLAQSSYNEQFF
TRBV27	NA	few	TRBJ2-7	TGTGCCAGCAGTTTGACAGGCCGGGTATACGAGCAGTACTTC	CASSLTGRVYEQYF
TRBV13	NA	few	TRBJ1-1	TGTGCCAGCAGTCTCCAGCAGAGTACGAACACTGAAGCTTTCTTT	CASSLQQSTNTEAFF
TRBV15	NA	few	TRBJ2-1	TGTGCCACCAGTACGTACAATGAGCAGTTCTTC	CATSTYNEQFF
TRBV12-3/TRBV12-4	TRBD1	NA	TRBJ1-2	TGTGCCAGCACGCGACAGGGGTATGGCTACACCTTC	CASTRQGYGYTF
TRBV4-1	NA	few	TRBJ2-1	TGCGCCAGCAGCCAAGGAAACGGGAGAATGTACAATGAGCAGTTCTTC	CASSQGNGRMYNEQFF
TRBV7-3	NA	few	TRBJ2-1	TGTGCCAGCAGCTATGGACTGGGTTCCTACAATGAGCAGTTCTTC	CASSYGLGSYNEQFF
TRBV20-1	NA	many	TRBJ1-1	TGCAGTGCTAGATCGCCGAACACTGAAGCTTTCTTT	CSARSPNTEAFF
TRBV5-1	TRBD1	few	TRBJ2-3	TGCGCCAGCAGCTCATCCGGGACAGGGGTCACAGATACGCAGTATTTT	CASSSSGTGVTDTQYF
TRBV25-1	NA	few	TRBJ2-1	TGTGCCAGCACCCGAATCGCGGGTGATGAGCAGTTCTTC	CASTRIAGDEQFF
TRBV6-5	TRBD1	many	TRBJ1-2	TGTGCCAGCAGTTTCCACGGACAGGGAGCCTATGGCTACACCTTC	CASSFHGQGAYGYTF
TRBV29-1	TRBD1	NA	TRBJ2-7	TGCAGCTGCGGGACAGGGGACTACGAGCAGTACTTC	CSCGTGDYEQYF
TRBV4-1	NA	NA	TRBJ1-5	TGCGCCAGCAGCCGGATTGAGGCTAGCAATCAGCCCCAGCATTTT	CASSRIEASNQPQHF
TRBV5-4	NA	few	TRBJ2-1	TGTGCCAGCAGCTTGTCAGGGGATGAGCAGTTCTTC	CASSLSGDEQFF
TRBV3-1	TRBD1	many	TRBJ2-7	TGTGCCAGCAGCCCCGGGACAGGGGGCACCTACGAGCAGTACTTC	CASSPGTGGTYEQYF
TRBV11-2	TRBD1	few	TRBJ1-1	TGTGCCAGCAGCTTCAAGGGGGCGCTTCCTGAAGCTTTCTTT	CASSFKGALPEAFF
TRBV12-3/TRBV12-4	NA	few	TRBJ2-6	TGTGCCACAAGACCCTCTGGGGCCAACGTCCTGACTTTC	CATRPSGANVLTF
TRBV7-9	TRBD1	many	TRBJ1-1	TGTGCCAGCAGCTTAAGACAGGGCCCGAACACTGAAGCTTTCTTT	CASSLRQGPNTEAFF
TRBV7-9	TRBD1	many	TRBJ2-2	TGTGCCAGCAGCTTTGCGGGACAGGGTGCCGGGGAGCTGTTTTTT	CASSFAGQGAGELFF
TRBV20-1	NA	NA	TRBJ1-1	TGCAGTGCTAGACCTAGGGGGGAGGACACTGAAGCTTTCTTT	CSARPRGEDTEAFF
TRBV4-1	NA	NA	TRBJ2-5	TGCGCCAGCAGCCAAGAAATGGGCATGAAGACCCAGTACTTC	CASSQEMGMKTQYF
TRBV7-8	TRBD1	few	TRBJ2-7	TGTGCCAGCAGCTCTGGCCAGGGGGCGAACGAGCAGTACTTC	CASSSGQGANEQYF
TRBV6-5	TRBD1	NA	TRBJ2-7	TGTGCCAGCAGTACAGGGGGTTCACACGAGCAGTACTTC	CASSTGGSHEQYF